This TCR beta chain was sequenced during a study of OX40 agonist ivuxolimab in advanced cancers. Findings and limits, study-wide: Among T cells, CD8+ cells averaged more expanded clones than CD4+ cells. Partial responders treated at 0.1-3.0 mg/kg exhibited clonal expansion among the lowest measured.

With V trimmed by 3 bases and J by 5 bases, 6 bases remained unmatched. Germline V gene data show CDR1 as LNHDA and CDR2 as SQIVND (reference sequence). The CDR3 is 14 amino acids. A note on this clone: Its antigen is not identified.

Sequencing was performed with immunoSEQ multiplex PCR; in TCRdb, only in-frame clones are kept and a portion is missing. This sample has some 83,000 clones; 80% to 90% occur once, and the top ten carry 1.5% to 2%. The chain recombines TRBV19 with TRBJ2-5, with 7 nucleotides matching TRBD2. Material: CD4+ or CD8+ T cells sorted from blood, obtained in a trial of the OX40 agonist ivuxolimab. This clonotype was obtained from an adult with an advanced solid tumor such as melanoma, head and neck, liver or kidney cancer. CDR3 in DNA: TGTGCCAGTAGTATGGGAGGGGCTGGGGAGACCCAGTACTTC. Amino acid sequence: CASSMGGAGETQYF.